This T cell receptor beta chain stems from a study of HIV-infected patients and healthy controls. No cell fractionation was done, so the repertoire covers all unsorted peripheral blood T cells. This clonotype was counted many times. Germline V lookup: CDR1 MNHNY, CDR2 SVGAGI (reference sequence). J was trimmed by 2 bases and V by 5 bases; bases with no gene match: 7. This CDR3 is built from 15 residues. Alpha and beta constant-region primers primed reverse transcription of about 500 ng RNA. Using multiplexing indices, alpha and beta chain libraries were generated apart by chain-specific third strand synthesis. A 5' RACE adapter with a random hexamer and the SP2 primer site was joined to cDNA. TCRdb independently ran MiXCR on the 5' RACE reads; one entry per CDR3 protein. The table records about 18,000 distinct CDR3 sequences, roughly a tenth of them present only once.

The gene calls are TRBV6-6 and TRBJ2-3; 7 nucleotides align to TRBD1. The specimen sequenced was blood. This receptor was taken from an adult in good health. CDR3 residues: CASSRGTASTDTQYF. The CDR3 nucleotides read TGTGCCAGCAGTAGGGGGACAGCTTCCACAGATACGCAGTATTTT.